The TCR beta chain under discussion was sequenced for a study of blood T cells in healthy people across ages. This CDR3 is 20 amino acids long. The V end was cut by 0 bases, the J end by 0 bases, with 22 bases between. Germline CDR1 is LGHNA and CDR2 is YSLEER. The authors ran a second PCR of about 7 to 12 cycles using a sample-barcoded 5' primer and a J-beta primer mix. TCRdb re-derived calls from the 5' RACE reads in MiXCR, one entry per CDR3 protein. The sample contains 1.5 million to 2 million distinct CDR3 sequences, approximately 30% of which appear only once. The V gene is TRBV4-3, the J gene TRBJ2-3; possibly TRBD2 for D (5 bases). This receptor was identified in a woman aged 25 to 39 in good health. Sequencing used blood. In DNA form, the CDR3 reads TGCGCCAGCAGCCAAGAGTTGGGTCGCGGGTCGATAGGAAGCACAGATACGCAGTATTTT. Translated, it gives CASSQELGRGSIGSTDTQYF.